These T cell receptor beta chains were read from a single sample in a study of blood T cells in healthy people across ages. Each CDR3 protein is one row after TCRdb ran MiXCR on the 5' RACE reads. The sample carries some 850,000 distinct CDR3 sequences, roughly 25% recorded once. A further study also used this sample, focusing on T cells of mothers and their children.

Sequencing was done on a sample of blood. These receptors came from a boy between 5 and 17 years old in good health. Each CDR3 is given with its conserved first and last residue. D genes are given only for firm matches. Some rows have no size entry. The others give once, few or many, or a class for an expanded clone.

V gene: TRBV5-1; J gene: TRBJ2-5; clone size: .; D gene: TRBD1; CDR3 DNA: TGCGCCAGCAGCACGCCCGAGACAGGGCGAGAGTCCCAGTACTTC; CDR3 protein: CASSTPETGRESQYF
V gene: TRBV29-1; J gene: TRBJ1-5; clone size: few; D gene: .; CDR3 DNA: TGCAGCGTTGTGGGGACACGAGGGGGAACAGATACGCAGCATTTT; CDR3 protein: CSVVGTRGGTDTQHF
V gene: TRBV9; J gene: TRBJ2-5; clone size: .; D gene: TRBD1; CDR3 DNA: TGTGCCAGCAGCGTTGGACAGGGAGCCCCAGAGACCCAGTACTTC; CDR3 protein: CASSVGQGAPETQYF
V gene: TRBV7-9; J gene: TRBJ2-3; clone size: .; D gene: TRBD1; CDR3 DNA: TGTGCCAGCAGCCTAGCTCCGGGACAGGGTGCAGATACGCAGTATTTT; CDR3 protein: CASSLAPGQGADTQYF
V gene: TRBV7-9; J gene: TRBJ2-7; clone size: few; D gene: .; CDR3 DNA: TGTGCCGGCAGCTCCCAGGGGTACCCCTACGAGCAGTACTTC; CDR3 protein: CAGSSQGYPYEQYF
V gene: TRBV19; J gene: TRBJ2-6; clone size: .; D gene: .; CDR3 DNA: TGTGCCAGTAGGGTAGTGGGGGCCAACGTCCTGACTTTC; CDR3 protein: CASRVVGANVLTF
V gene: TRBV20-1; J gene: TRBJ1-1; clone size: .; D gene: TRBD1; CDR3 DNA: TGCAGTGCTTCGAGCCGGGACAGGGACGCTGAAGCTTTCTTT; CDR3 protein: CSASSRDRDAEAFF
V gene: TRBV12-3/TRBV12-4; J gene: TRBJ2-7; clone size: .; D gene: .; CDR3 DNA: TGTGCCAGCAGTCTTAGGATCGAGCAGTACTTC; CDR3 protein: CASSLRIEQYF
V gene: TRBV6-5; J gene: TRBJ2-3; clone size: once; D gene: TRBD1; CDR3 DNA: TGTGCCAGCAGTTACCTCGGACAAGGGGGCAGCACAGATACGCAGTATTTT; CDR3 protein: CASSYLGQGGSTDTQYF
V gene: TRBV20-1; J gene: TRBJ2-3; clone size: few; D gene: TRBD2; CDR3 DNA: TGCAGTGCTGGTAGCGGGGGGAGCACAGATACGCAGTATTTT; CDR3 protein: CSAGSGGSTDTQYF
V gene: TRBV6-6; J gene: TRBJ1-2; clone size: .; D gene: TRBD1; CDR3 DNA: TGTGCCAGCAGCTTTGACAGGGTTAATGGCTACACCTTC; CDR3 protein: CASSFDRVNGYTF
V gene: TRBV7-8; J gene: TRBJ2-3; clone size: few; D gene: .; CDR3 DNA: TGTGCCAGCAGCACGGACAGAGATACGCAGTATTTT; CDR3 protein: CASSTDRDTQYF
V gene: TRBV4-1; J gene: TRBJ1-6; clone size: .; D gene: TRBD1; CDR3 DNA: TGCGCCAGCAGCCAGGGCGACAGGGTCGGTTCACCCCTCCACTTT; CDR3 protein: CASSQGDRVGSPLHF
V gene: TRBV6-2/TRBV6-3; J gene: TRBJ1-3; clone size: .; D gene: .; CDR3 DNA: TGTGCCAGCACCCTCCTTGGGGGAAGACCTGGAAACACCATATATTTT; CDR3 protein: CASTLLGGRPGNTIYF
V gene: TRBV28; J gene: TRBJ2-7; clone size: .; D gene: .; CDR3 DNA: TGTGCCAGCAGTTTAACGAAGGGGAAGCCCTACGAGCAGTACTTC; CDR3 protein: CASSLTKGKPYEQYF
V gene: TRBV29-1; J gene: TRBJ2-3; clone size: .; D gene: .; CDR3 DNA: TGCAGCGTTCTCTCAGGAGATACGCAGTATTTT; CDR3 protein: CSVLSGDTQYF
V gene: TRBV6-1; J gene: TRBJ1-2; clone size: .; D gene: .; CDR3 DNA: TGTGCCAGCAGGAAGGACAATAACTATGGCTACACCTTC; CDR3 protein: CASRKDNNYGYTF
V gene: TRBV7-9; J gene: TRBJ2-7; clone size: few; D gene: TRBD2; CDR3 DNA: TGTGCCAGCCAGAGGCTAGCGGGGGAGGAGCAGTACTTC; CDR3 protein: CASQRLAGEEQYF
V gene: TRBV15; J gene: TRBJ2-7; clone size: .; D gene: .; CDR3 DNA: TGTGCCACCAGCAGAGATGGTTCAGGGACCTACGAGCAGTACTTC; CDR3 protein: CATSRDGSGTYEQYF
V gene: TRBV15; J gene: TRBJ2-2; clone size: many; D gene: .; CDR3 DNA: TGTGCCACCAGAGGGGCCTCGAACACCGGGGAGCTGTTTTTT; CDR3 protein: CATRGASNTGELFF
V gene: TRBV20-1; J gene: TRBJ2-3; clone size: few; D gene: .; CDR3 DNA: TGCAGTGCTTGGCCGGGGCCGGGCGGCGGAGATACGCAGTATTTT; CDR3 protein: CSAWPGPGGGDTQYF
V gene: TRBV7-9; J gene: TRBJ2-7; clone size: .; D gene: TRBD2; CDR3 DNA: TGTGCCAGCAGTTACCCTAGCGGGGGGGTCTACGAGCAGTACTTC; CDR3 protein: CASSYPSGGVYEQYF
V gene: TRBV18; J gene: TRBJ2-6; clone size: .; D gene: .; CDR3 DNA: TGTGCCAGCTCACCAGATCAGCCTGGGGCCAACGTCCTGACTTTC; CDR3 protein: CASSPDQPGANVLTF
V gene: TRBV19; J gene: TRBJ1-1; clone size: few; D gene: .; CDR3 DNA: TGTGCCAGTGGTGGGTTGAACACTGAAGCTTTCTTT; CDR3 protein: CASGGLNTEAFF
V gene: TRBV15; J gene: TRBJ2-3; clone size: few; D gene: .; CDR3 DNA: TGTGCCATCAGCGTACCCTGGGATACGCAGTATTTT; CDR3 protein: CAISVPWDTQYF
V gene: TRBV20-1; J gene: TRBJ2-5; clone size: .; D gene: TRBD1; CDR3 DNA: TGCAGTGCGCCGGGACAGGGAAGGATGGAGACCCAGTACTTC; CDR3 protein: CSAPGQGRMETQYF
V gene: TRBV24-1; J gene: TRBJ2-7; clone size: few; D gene: .; CDR3 DNA: TGTGCCACCAGCCTTCCGAGGGGCGAGCAGTACTTC; CDR3 protein: CATSLPRGEQYF
V gene: TRBV7-9; J gene: TRBJ2-1; clone size: few; D gene: .; CDR3 DNA: TGTGCCAGCAGCTGGACCCGTGACAGGAGGGTGGATGAGCAGTTCTTC; CDR3 protein: CASSWTRDRRVDEQFF